This TCR beta chain was documented in a study of T cell repertoires in cytomegalovirus infection (dated by TCRdb to about 2019). Turning to the overall study: The HLA type of each donor mattered for the analysis, because public TCR beta signatures pointed to carriage of CMV infection along with the matching HLA type.

Sequencing used an Illumina HiSeq 1500. Starting from the raw public reads, TCRdb applied fastp trimming at Q25, assembled clones with MiXCR and retained in-frame beta chains. When rows share a CDR3 protein, they turn into one entry using the most common DNA and genes. The sample table shows 150,000 to 200,000 distinct CDR3 sequences, and roughly a fifth are seen once. Less than 3.5% of the sample belongs to the ten largest clones. In its sample, this clonotype was seen many times. Its target antigen remains unknown. No much larger clone exists at a distance of one base, and base qualities are not known. General study outcomes and caveats: In both this cohort and an independent cohort of several hundred donors, the cumulative frequency of public TCR beta family members distinguished carriers of CMV infection plus the relevant HLA type. The ex vivo response was dominated by HLA-C-restricted CMV-specific TCR beta clonotypes, and the single most frequent clonotype in two of eight donors was supplied by these HLA-C-restricted clonotypes.

The CDR3 goes from the cysteine to the phenylalanine over 13 residues. Here the CDR3 DNA is all that survives: 39 bases in frame from base 1. CDR1 and CDR2, looked up from the germline V gene, are MNHNS and SASEGT. V is pared back by 4 bases and J by 9 bases, with 13 bases lying between the germline termini. This TCR was recovered from a human donor in good health (CMV status not recorded). Some clones in this sample may be carry-over from other donors' samples. Material for sequencing was PBMCs. This chain joins TRBV6-1 to TRBJ2-4; TRBD2 is a possible D gene, resting on 6 matching bases. The nucleotides are TGTGCCAGCAGTGTTGGAGGGTTTGGCATTCAGTACTTC. The resulting protein is CASSVGGFGIQYF.